This T cell receptor beta chain was identified during a study of OX40 agonist ivuxolimab in advanced cancers. Study-wide background: As their treatment, patients were administered ivuxolimab, an agonistic anti-OX40 (CD134) antibody. Patients with prior anti-PD-1, anti-PD-L1 or anti-CTLA-4 therapy were eligible; 40% had some.

V trimming: 10 bases; J trimming: 0 bases; junction bases outside the gene matches: 20. Germline CDR1 is KGHSH and CDR2 is LQKENI. The CDR3 is 19 amino acids. Any history of autoimmune disease or systemic immunosuppression disqualified patients. The repertoire was sequenced with immunoSEQ multiplex PCR; TCRdb's copy has only in-frame clones and lacks some. The table has around 18,000 clones, approximately 85% seen once. The J gene is TRBJ2-7, the V gene TRBV18, with 11 bases lining up with TRBD2. The sequenced sample was CD4+ or CD8+ T cells sorted from blood, obtained in a trial of the OX40 agonist ivuxolimab. This receptor was obtained from an adult with an advanced solid tumor such as melanoma, head and neck, liver or kidney cancer. The CDR3 DNA sequence: TGTGCCACCGCACTCTCCGGGACTAGCGGACTCGCCATCTCCTACGAGCAGTACTTC. This gives the protein CATALSGTSGLAISYEQYF.